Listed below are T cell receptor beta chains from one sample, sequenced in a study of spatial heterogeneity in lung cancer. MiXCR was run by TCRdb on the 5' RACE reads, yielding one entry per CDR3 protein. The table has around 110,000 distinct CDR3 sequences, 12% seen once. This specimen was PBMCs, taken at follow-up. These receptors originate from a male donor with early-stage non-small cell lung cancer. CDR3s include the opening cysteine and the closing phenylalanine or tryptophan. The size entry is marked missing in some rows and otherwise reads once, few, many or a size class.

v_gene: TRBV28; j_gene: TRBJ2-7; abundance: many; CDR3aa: CASSSSGTTPYEQYF
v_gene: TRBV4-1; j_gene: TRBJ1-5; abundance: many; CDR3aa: CASSQEGGAASGSQHF
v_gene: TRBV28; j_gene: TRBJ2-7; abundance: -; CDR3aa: CASSLFQGTYEQYF
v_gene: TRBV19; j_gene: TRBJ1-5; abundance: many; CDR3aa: CASSILGGSNQPQHF
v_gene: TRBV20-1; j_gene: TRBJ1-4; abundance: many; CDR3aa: CSAEMDEEKLFF
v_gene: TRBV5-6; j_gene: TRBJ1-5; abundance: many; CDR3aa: CASSFSNQPQHF
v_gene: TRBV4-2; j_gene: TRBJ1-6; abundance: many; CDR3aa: CASSQGGFGGNSPLHF
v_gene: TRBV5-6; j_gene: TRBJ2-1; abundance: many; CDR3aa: CASSSDRGSEQFF
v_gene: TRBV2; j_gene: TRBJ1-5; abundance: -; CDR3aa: CASSEVQAYSDQPQHF
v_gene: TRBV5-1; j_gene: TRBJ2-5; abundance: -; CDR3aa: CASSSRPISGGLETQYF
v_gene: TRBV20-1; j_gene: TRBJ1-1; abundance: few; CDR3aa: CSVHKGVNTEAFF
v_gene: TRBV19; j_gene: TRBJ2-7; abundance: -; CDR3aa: CASSPRDSVLSYEQYF
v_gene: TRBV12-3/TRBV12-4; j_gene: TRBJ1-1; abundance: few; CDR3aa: CASIPRRMNTEAFF
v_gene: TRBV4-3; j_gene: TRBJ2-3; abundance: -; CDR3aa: CASSQDSTSALLSTDTQYF
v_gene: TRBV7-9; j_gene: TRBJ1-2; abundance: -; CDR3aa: CASSLGNFGYTF
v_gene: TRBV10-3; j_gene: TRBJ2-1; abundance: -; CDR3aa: CAISESTRNEQFF
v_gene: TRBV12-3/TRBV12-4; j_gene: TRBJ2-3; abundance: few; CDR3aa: CASSLTAGADTQYF
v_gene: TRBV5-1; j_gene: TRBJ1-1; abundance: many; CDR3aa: CASSPGTGENTEAFF
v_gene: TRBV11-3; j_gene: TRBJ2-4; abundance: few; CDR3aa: CASSLDLLNIQYF
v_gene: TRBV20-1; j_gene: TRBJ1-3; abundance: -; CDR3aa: CSATYRGRGNTIYF
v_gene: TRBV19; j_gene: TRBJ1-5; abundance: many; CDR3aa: CASSIDSSLRQANQHF
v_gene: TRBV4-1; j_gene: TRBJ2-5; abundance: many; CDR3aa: CASSLDDRGSQETQYF
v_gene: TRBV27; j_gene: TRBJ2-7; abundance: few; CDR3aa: CASSHTGAEQYF
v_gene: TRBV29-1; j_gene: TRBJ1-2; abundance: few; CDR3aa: CSVEDRRGSYGYTF
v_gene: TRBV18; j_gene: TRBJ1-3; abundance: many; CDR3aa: CASSPGVIGNTIYF
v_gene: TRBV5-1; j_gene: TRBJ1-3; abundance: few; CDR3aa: CASSLTTGQEIYF
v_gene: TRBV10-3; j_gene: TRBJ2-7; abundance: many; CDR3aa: CAIGARSAYEQYF
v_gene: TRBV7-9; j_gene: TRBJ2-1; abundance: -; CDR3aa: CASSPRQGLAYNEQFF
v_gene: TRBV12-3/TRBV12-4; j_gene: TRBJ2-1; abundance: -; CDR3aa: CASSPTRTNEQFF
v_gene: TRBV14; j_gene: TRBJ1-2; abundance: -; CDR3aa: CASSPGIFGYGYTF
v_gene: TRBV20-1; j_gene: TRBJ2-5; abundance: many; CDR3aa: CSARARSTNQETQYF
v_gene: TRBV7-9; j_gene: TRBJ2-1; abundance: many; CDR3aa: CASSQQGSYNEQFF
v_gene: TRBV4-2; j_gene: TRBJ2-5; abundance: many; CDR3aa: CASSQEWAPRETQYF
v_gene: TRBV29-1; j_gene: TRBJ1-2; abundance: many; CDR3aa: CSVDTVLGYGYTF
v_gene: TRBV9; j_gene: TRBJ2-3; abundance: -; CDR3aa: CASSSPHYTQYF
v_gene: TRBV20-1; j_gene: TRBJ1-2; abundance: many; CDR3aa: CSAAGSLIYGYTF
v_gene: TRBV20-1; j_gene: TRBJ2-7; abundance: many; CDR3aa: CSARGTVQEQYF
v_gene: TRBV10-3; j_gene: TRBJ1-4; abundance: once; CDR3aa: CATRDTKLFF
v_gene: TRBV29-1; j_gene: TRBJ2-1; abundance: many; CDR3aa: CSVVGSVPFYNEQFF
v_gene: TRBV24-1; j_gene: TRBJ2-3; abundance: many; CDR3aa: CATSDLAGGPRDTQYF